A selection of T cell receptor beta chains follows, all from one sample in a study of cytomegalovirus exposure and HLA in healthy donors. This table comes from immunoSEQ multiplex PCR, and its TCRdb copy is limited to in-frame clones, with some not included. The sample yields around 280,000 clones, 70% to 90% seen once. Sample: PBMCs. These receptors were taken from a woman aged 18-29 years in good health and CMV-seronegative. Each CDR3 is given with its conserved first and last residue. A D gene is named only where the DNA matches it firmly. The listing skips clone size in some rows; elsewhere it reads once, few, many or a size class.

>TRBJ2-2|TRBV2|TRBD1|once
TGTGCCAGCAGTAGGGACAGGGGGAGTACCGGGGAGCTGTTTTTT
CASSRDRGSTGELFF
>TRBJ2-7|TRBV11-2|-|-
TGTGCCAGCAGCTCCGCCTTACCGTCCGAGACCTACGAGCAGTACTTC
CASSSALPSETYEQYF
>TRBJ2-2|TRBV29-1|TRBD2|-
TGCAGCGTGAGGACTAGCGAGAACACCGGGGAGCTGTTTTTT
CSVRTSENTGELFF
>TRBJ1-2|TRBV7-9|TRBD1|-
TGTGCCAGTACAACAGGGGATGGCTACACCTTC
CASTTGDGYTF
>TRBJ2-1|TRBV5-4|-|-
TGTGCCAGCAGCTCGACCCGGGGGTCCTACAATGAGCAGTTCTTC
CASSSTRGSYNEQFF
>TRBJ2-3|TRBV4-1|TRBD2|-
TGCGCCAGCAGCCAAGATCTTGGAACCCTAGCGGGGGAACCAGATACGCAGTATTTT
CASSQDLGTLAGEPDTQYF
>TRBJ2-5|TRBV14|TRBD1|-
TGTGCCAGCAGCCCTCGGACAGGGTATGAGACCCAGTACTTC
CASSPRTGYETQYF
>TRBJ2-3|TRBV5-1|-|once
TGCGCCAGCAGCCCAGAGGGAAGGACGCAGTATTTT
CASSPEGRTQYF
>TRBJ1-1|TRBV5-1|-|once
TGCGCCAGCAGCGAGGACGCGGGTGTAAGGACTGAAGCTTTCTTT
CASSEDAGVRTEAFF
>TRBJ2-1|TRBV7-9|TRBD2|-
TGTGCCAGCAGCCGACCTAGCGGCCTTTACAATGAGCAGTTCTTC
CASSRPSGLYNEQFF
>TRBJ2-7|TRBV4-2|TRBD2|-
TGTGCCAGCAGCCAAGACCCAGCGGGAGATTCCTACGAGCAGTACTTC
CASSQDPAGDSYEQYF
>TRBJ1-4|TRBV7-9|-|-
TGTGCCAGCAGCTTAGCCCGGGGACTGTTTTTT
CASSLARGLFF
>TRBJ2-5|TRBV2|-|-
TGTGCCAGCAGGGGGGACATAAAGGAGCAGTACTTC
CASRGDIKEQYF
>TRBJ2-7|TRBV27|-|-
TGTGCCAGCAGGAGGGGGGGCGCGGCCTACGAGCAGTACTTC
CASRRGGAAYEQYF
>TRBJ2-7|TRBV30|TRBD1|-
TGTGCCTGGGACAGGGGGGCTACCAACTACGAGCAGTACTTC
CAWDRGATNYEQYF
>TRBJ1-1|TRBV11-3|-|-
TGTGCCAGCAGCTTAGGGGGGGATCTTGAAGCTTTCTTT
CASSLGGDLEAFF
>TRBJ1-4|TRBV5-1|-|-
TGCGCCAGCAGCTTGATTGCCGGTAATGAAAAACTGTTTTTT
CASSLIAGNEKLFF
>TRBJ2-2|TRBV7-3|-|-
TGTGCCAGCAGCTTAATAGGCGGGGGCGCTAAGTACGGGGAGCTGTTTTTT
CASSLIGGGAKYGELFF
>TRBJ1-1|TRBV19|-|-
TGTGCCAGTAGTAACCCTGGACTTTACACTGAAGCTTTCTTT
CASSNPGLYTEAFF
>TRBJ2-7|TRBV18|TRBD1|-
TGTGCCAGCTCACCAGACTTTCCGGGACAGGGGGCCTACGAGCAGTACTTC
CASSPDFPGQGAYEQYF
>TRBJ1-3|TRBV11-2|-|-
TGTGCCAGCAGCTTAGGTTACACAGCTCCCGTCTCTGGAAACACCATATATTTT
CASSLGYTAPVSGNTIYF